Listed below are T cell receptor beta chains from one sample, sequenced in a study of cytomegalovirus exposure and HLA in healthy donors. Profiling relied on immunoSEQ multiplex PCR, and the TCRdb table lists in-frame clones only, not all of them. The sample lists 110,000 to 150,000 clones, more than 80% seen once, with approximately 4.2% in the top ten. The specimen sequenced was PBMCs. The receptors were sampled from a woman in her thirties or forties in good health and CMV-seropositive. CDR3s include the opening cysteine and the closing phenylalanine or tryptophan. The D gene is left open where the match is weak. Expanded clones are given a class, and other clones once, few, many or no size at all.

>TRBJ2-2|TRBV4-2|TRBD1|.
CASSHTGGTGELFF
TGTGCCAGCAGCCATACAGGGGGTACCGGGGAGCTGTTTTTT
>TRBJ2-3|TRBV9|.|.
CASSARMTITDTQYF
TGTGCCAGCAGCGCAAGGATGACTATCACAGATACGCAGTATTTT
>TRBJ2-2|TRBV7-8|TRBD2|.
CASSPLGGGPVGELFF
TGTGCCAGCAGCCCCCTCGGGGGGGGGCCGGTCGGGGAGCTGTTTTTT
>TRBJ2-7|TRBV30|.|.
CAWELRDTSYEQYF
TGTGCCTGGGAACTTCGGGACACCTCCTACGAGCAGTACTTC
>TRBJ1-6|TRBV2|TRBD1|few
CASNPGGRGSPLHF
TGTGCCAGCAACCCAGGGGGCCGGGGTTCACCCCTCCACTTT
>TRBJ1-6|TRBV19|.|.
CASSRDLGGSPLHF
TGTGCCAGTAGCCGCGACCTAGGGGGTTCACCCCTCCACTTT
>TRBJ1-2|TRBV28|.|.
CASNMELRGNGYTF
TGTGCCAGCAACATGGAACTTCGGGGGAATGGCTACACCTTC
>TRBJ2-2|TRBV7-9|.|.
CASSFGSGETGELFF
TGTGCCAGCAGCTTTGGTTCAGGGGAGACCGGGGAGCTGTTTTTT
>TRBJ2-5|TRBV7-2|.|.
CASSLGGGQETQYF
TGTGCCAGCAGCTTAGGAGGGGGCCAAGAGACCCAGTACTTC
>TRBJ1-5|TRBV27|TRBD1|once
CASSQGTGDHQPQHF
TGTGCCAGCAGCCAGGGGACAGGGGACCATCAGCCCCAGCATTTT
>TRBJ2-7|TRBV6-5|TRBD2|.
CASGPLAGGYEQYF
TGTGCCAGCGGCCCGCTGGCGGGAGGTTACGAGCAGTACTTC
>TRBJ2-3|TRBV28|TRBD2|.
CASSTRTSGTDTQYF
TGTGCCAGCAGTACTCGGACTAGCGGGACAGATACGCAGTATTTT